What follows are 29 T cell receptor beta chains derived from one specimen sequenced in a study of blood T cell repertoires in COVID-19. TCRdb's copy holds only in-frame clones and misses some; the assay was immunoSEQ multiplex PCR. The sample carries 250,000 or so clones, around 90% recorded once. Sequencing was done on a sample of PBMCs or T cells enriched from blood (not recorded which). All receptors come from a man younger than 40 who had recovered from COVID-19.

The chain uses TRBV7-9 and TRBJ1-1; 8 bases match TRBD1. CDR3 length: 15 residues. J was trimmed by 5 bases and V by 8 bases; bases with no gene match: 13. The V gene's germline CDR1 is SEHNR and CDR2 FQNEAQ (reference sequence). CDR3 region: CASEKDRVGLTEAFF. CDR3 DNA sequence: TGTGCCAGCGAGAAGGACAGGGTAGGGTTGACTGAAGCTTTCTTT. Full variable domain (remainder filled in from reference TRBV7-9 and TRBJ1-1): DTGVSQNPRHKITKRGQNVTFRCDPISEHNRLYWYRQTLGQGPEFLTYFQNEAQLEKSRLLSDRFSAERPKGSFSTLEIQRTEQGDSAMYLCASEKDRVGLTEAFFGQGTRLTVV.

This clone was detected a few times. The rearrangement links TRBV28 to TRBJ1-1; D gene uncertain. There are 15 residues in the CDR3. With 4 bases removed from V and 5 bases from J, the gap between germline ends came to 17 bases. Per the germline V gene, CDR1 is MDHEN and CDR2 is SYDVKM. CDR3 in DNA: TGTGCCAGCAGTTCCGCGCCGGGGAGGAGGACTGAAGCTTTCTTT. It codes for CASSSAPGRRTEAFF.

This clone has only one observation. The chain uses TRBV24-1 and TRBJ2-1; D is unclear. The V gene's germline CDR1 is KGHDR and CDR2 SFDVKD. The CDR3 is made up of 17 amino acids. The V end was cut by 3 bases, the J end by 0 bases, with 14 bases between. For the CDR3, the DNA is TGTGCCACCAGTGATAATACCCGAGCGAACTCCTACAATGAGCAGTTCTTC. Translated, it gives CATSDNTRANSYNEQFF.

The V gene is TRBV28, the J gene TRBJ1-3; TRBD1 matches 8 bases. After removal of 4 bases from V and 2 bases from J, the junction contained 10 bases not matched to a gene. The CDR3 length is 17 residues. Germline loops: CDR1 MDHEN, CDR2 SYDVKM. The CDR3 nucleotides read TGTGCCAGCAGTTCGCGGGACTGGGACAGGACTGGAAACACCATATATTTT. As protein: CASSSRDWDRTGNTIYF.

The chain employs TRBV25-1 and TRBJ1-2; TRBD1 aligns across 9 bases. CDR3 length equals 13 residues. V was pared by 3 bases and J by 8 bases, with 4 bases of the junction left unmatched. Germline V CDR1 and CDR2: MGHDK, SYGVNS. Here the CDR3 reads CASSEGQGSGYTF. The CDR3, as DNA: TGTGCCAGCAGTGAGGGACAGGGTAGCGGCTACACCTTC.

The CDR3 DNA reads as TGCGCCAGCAGCCAAGAACACGGGACTAGCGAGTACAATGAGCAGTTCTTC. Protein: CASSQEHGTSEYNEQFF. V gene TRBV4-1 combines with J gene TRBJ2-1; the match to TRBD2 covers 10 bases. CDR3 length: 17 residues. V gave up 0 bases and J gave up 4 bases; unmatched junction bases: 6. Germline values: CDR1 MGHRA, CDR2 YSYEKL.

This clone has only one observation. This chain uses TRBV30 with TRBJ1-1; 8 bases fit TRBD1. V was clipped by 0 bases and J by 5 bases; unmatched bases: 2. This CDR3 region has 13 residues. CDR1 GTSNPN and CDR2 SVGIG come from the germline V gene (reference sequence). In DNA form, the CDR3 reads TGTGCCTGGAGTGTCGACAGGGGAACTGAAGCTTTCTTT. Translation gives CAWSVDRGTEAFF. The entire variable domain, with the rest obtained from reference TRBV30 and TRBJ1-1, is as follows: SQTIHQWPATLVQPVGSPLSLECTVEGTSNPNLYWYRQAAGRGLQLLFYSVGIGQISSEVPQNLSASRPQDRQFILSSKKLLLSDSGFYLCAWSVDRGTEAFFGQGTRLTVV.

The gene calls are TRBV14 and TRBJ1-3; the D is unclear. Germline V lookup: CDR1 SGHDN, CDR2 FVKESK. The CDR3 length is 16 residues. V dropped 2 bases and J dropped 4 bases, with 15 bases sitting between them. In DNA form, the CDR3 reads TGTGCCAGCAGCCAAAATCGTGGTTGGGCGGGAAACACCATATATTTT. It specifies CASSQNRGWAGNTIYF.

V and J are TRBV5-5 and TRBJ1-5; 10 nucleotides match TRBD1. The CDR3 consists of 15 residues. The ends lost 2 bases at V and 6 bases at J; junction bases unmatched: 5. CDR1 and CDR2 (germline): SGHKS, YYEKEE (reference sequence). CDR3 bases: TGTGCCAGCAGCTTATCGGACAGGGGGTTTCAGCCCCAGCATTTT. Residues: CASSLSDRGFQPQHF.

This chain uses TRBV4-3 with TRBJ1-1; D might be TRBD1 (5 bases). Trimming cost V 1 base and J 11 bases, with 17 bases left between them. This CDR3 has 14 residues. Germline-derived CDR1 and CDR2 are LGHNA and YSLEER. CDR3 amino acids: CASSQAPGRLGAFF. Here the CDR3 DNA reads TGCGCCAGCAGCCAAGCCCCAGGGCGCCTCGGGGCTTTCTTT.

This clone has just one count. Different DNA sequences within this sample yield the same CDR3. The rearrangement uses TRBV7-9 and TRBJ2-1, with D possibly matching TRBD1 (7 bases). The CDR3 covers 15 residues. Between the trimmed V and J ends, which lost 2 bases and 0 bases, there was a span of 8 bases. Germline V gene lookup returns CDR1 SEHNR and CDR2 FQNEAQ (reference sequence). For the CDR3, the DNA is TGTGCCAGCAGCTTACAGGGGGGCTCCTACAATGAGCAGTTCTTC. It is translated as CASSLQGGSYNEQFF.

V is TRBV5-5 and J is TRBJ1-5, with D possibly TRBD1 on 5 matching bases. Germline-derived CDR1 and CDR2 are SGHKS and YYEKEE (reference sequence). The CDR3 is made up of 15 amino acids. Trimming shortened V by 1 base and J by 7 bases, and 15 bases separated the two germline ends. The CDR3 reads CASSLWGRARQPQHF. For the CDR3, the DNA is TGTGCCAGCAGCTTGTGGGGCAGGGCCCGGCAGCCCCAGCATTTT. The full variable domain, with the rest looked up from reference TRBV5-5 and TRBJ1-5, is DAGVTQSPTHLIKTRGQQVTLRCSPISGHKSVSWYQQVLGQGPQFIFQYYEKEERGRGNFPDRFSARQFPNYSSELNVNALLLGDSALYLCASSLWGRARQPQHFGDGTRLSIL.

V gene TRBV5-6 combines with J gene TRBJ1-2; D is possibly TRBD1 (5 bases). The V gene's germline CDR1 is SGHDT and CDR2 YYEEEE. V lost 3 bases and J lost 5, with 17 bases in between. The CDR3 loop spans 15 amino acids. CDR3 nucleotides: TGTGCCAGCAGCTGGGGGGAGGTCCGCCATTATGGCTACACCTTC. It yields the protein CASSWGEVRHYGYTF.

The V call is TRBV24-1, the J call TRBJ1-6, with D tentatively TRBD1 (6 bases). V was trimmed by 6 bases and J by 10 bases, leaving 15 bases between them. The CDR3 is 14 residues long. Germline lookup yields CDR1 KGHDR and CDR2 SFDVKD. The CDR3 coding sequence is TGTGCCACCAGTCCAGGGGCAACAGGATCACCCCTCCACTTT. Translating gives CATSPGATGSPLHF.

The chain recombines TRBV7-2 with TRBJ1-1, with D possibly TRBD1 on 5 matching bases. Germline V gives CDR1 SGHTA, CDR2 FQGNSA. The V end lost 5 bases, the J end lost 0 bases, and 13 bases lay between the germline ends. This CDR3 contains 15 residues. The CDR3 bases are TGTGCCAGCAGCCCGCGGGACGGCATGAACACTGAAGCTTTCTTT. Its protein is CASSPRDGMNTEAFF.

This clone was counted a few times. V and J are TRBV28 and TRBJ2-7, with a weak D call TRBD1 (6 bases). The CDR3 length is 12 residues. Germline V gene data show CDR1 as MDHEN and CDR2 as SYDVKM. V shed 6 bases and J shed 6 bases, with 12 bases lying between them. This CDR3 is CASRYREGEQYF. The CDR3 DNA follows: TGTGCCAGCAGGTACAGGGAAGGCGAGCAGTACTTC.

This sequence joins TRBV7-2 and TRBJ2-4; possible D gene TRBD1, 6 bases. The V and J ends lost 5 bases and 1 base respectively, with 9 bases between them. Per germline, CDR1 SGHTA and CDR2 FQGNSA. This CDR3 has 14 amino acids. The CDR3 coding sequence is TGTGCCAGCAGCATAGACAGGGCCAAAAACATTCAGTACTTC. Protein product: CASSIDRAKNIQYF. Full variable domain (rest looked up from reference TRBV7-2 and TRBJ2-4): GAGVSQSPSNKVTEKGKDVELRCDPISGHTALYWYRQSLGQGLEFLIYFQGNSAPDKSGLPSDRFSAERTGGSVSTLTIQRTQQEDSAVYLCASSIDRAKNIQYFGAGTRLSVL.

V gene TRBV28 combines with J gene TRBJ2-3, with D hard to call. The CDR3 loop spans 12 amino acids. Germline CDR1 MDHEN, CDR2 SYDVKM. Trimming removed 6 bases at V and 0 bases at J, with 4 bases between. The CDR3 DNA reads TGTGCCAGCAGCCAAAGCACAGATACGCAGTATTTT. It yields the protein CASSQSTDTQYF.

This chain links TRBV19 with TRBJ1-2; possible D gene TRBD1, 5 bases. CDR1 LNHDA and CDR2 SQIVND come from the germline V gene (reference sequence). The CDR3 runs 13 residues. V dropped 8 bases and J dropped 4 bases, with 14 bases sitting between them. In DNA, the CDR3 is TGTGCCAGTCCCCGGGACTCCCTCTATGGCTACACCTTC. Translating it yields CASPRDSLYGYTF.

This chain connects TRBV10-3 to TRBJ1-1; a weak D match, TRBD1 (5 bases). The CDR3 has 16 amino acids. Per germline, CDR1 ENHRY and CDR2 SYGVKD. V lost 0 bases, J lost 4 bases, and 15 bases lay in between. The CDR3 DNA reads as TGTGCCATCAGTGAGTCGGATTGGACATCGAGCACTGAAGCTTTCTTT. Its protein is CAISESDWTSSTEAFF.

J is TRBJ1-2 and V is TRBV18; D gene unclear. CDR3 size: 15 residues. Germline CDR1 KGHSH, CDR2 LQKENI. V was clipped by 3 bases and J by 2 bases, with 13 bases between them. CDR3 nucleotides: TGTGCCAGCTCACCGGGTCTTGGAGAAAACTATGGCTACACCTTC. Its protein is CASSPGLGENYGYTF.

This chain uses TRBV12-5 with TRBJ2-1; D uncertain. CDR3 length: 12 residues. The V gene's germline CDR1 is LGHNT and CDR2 FRNRAP. V gave up 6 bases and J gave up 7 bases, with 10 bases separating them. In DNA form, the CDR3 reads TGTGCTAGTGGACCAGATTGGAATGAGCAGTTCTTC. It yields the protein CASGPDWNEQFF.

This clone was found once. One end of the junction does not line up with germline, which may come from a read error. The rearrangement links TRBV12-5 to TRBJ2-5; possibly TRBD1 for D (5 bases). This CDR3 contains 11 residues. CDR1 LGHNT and CDR2 FRNRAP come from the germline V gene. CDR3: CASGLPQGGDF. In nucleotides, the CDR3 is TGTGCTAGTGGTTTGCCCCAGGGCGGCGACTTC.

The rearrangement joins TRBV19 to TRBJ1-5; 7 bases fit TRBD1. J gave up 0 bases and V 7 bases, and 6 bases lay outside the gene matches. The CDR3 runs 15 residues. CDR1 and CDR2 from the germline V gene are LNHDA and SQIVND (reference sequence). CDR3 coding DNA: TGTGCCAGTATTACCGGGACAGATAGCAATCAGCCCCAGCATTTT. It codes for CASITGTDSNQPQHF.

This rearrangement joins TRBV6-5 to TRBJ2-1, with 8 bases fitting TRBD1. This CDR3 spans 12 amino acids. Germline lookup yields CDR1 MNHEY and CDR2 SVGAGI. V was clipped by 7 bases and J by 7 bases; unmatched bases: 3. DNA of the CDR3: TGTGCCAGCACCCGACAGGGGAATGAGCAGTTCTTC. This sequence encodes CASTRQGNEQFF.

CDR3 nucleotides: TGCGCCAGCAGCCAAGAAGTAGCGGGAGGGCCGGAGACCCAGTACTTC. This encodes CASSQEVAGGPETQYF. The chain joins TRBV4-1 to TRBJ2-5; 11 nucleotides agree with TRBD2. Germline CDR1 reads MGHRA; CDR2 reads YSYEKL. The V gene end was trimmed by 0 bases and the J gene end by 5 bases; junction bases not matched to a gene: 5. The CDR3 consists of 16 residues.

The chain links TRBV9 to TRBJ1-2; D gene uncertain. The CDR3 loop spans 14 amino acids. CDR1 and CDR2 from the germline V gene are SGDLS and YYNGEE. V was pared by 0 bases and J by 5 bases, with 11 bases between. The DNA for the CDR3 is TGTGCCAGCAGCGTAGCTCGGGCGGGATATGGCTACACCTTC. It yields the protein CASSVARAGYGYTF. Complete variable domain (other parts from reference TRBV9 and TRBJ1-2): DSGVTQTPKHLITATGQRVTLRCSPRSGDLSVYWYQQSLDQGLQFLIQYYNGEERAKGNILERFSAQQFPDLHSELNLSSLELGDSALYFCASSVARAGYGYTFGSGTRLTVV.

The chain has TRBV11-2 and TRBJ1-6; 7 bases fit TRBD1. V was pared by 1 base and J by 9 bases, with 12 bases of the junction left unmatched. In germline, CDR1 is SGHAT, CDR2 FQNNGV. The CDR3 is 17 residues long. DNA for the CDR3: TGTGCCAGCAGCTTAGTCCGGACAGGCTCGGAGGGTTCACCCCTCCACTTT. Encoded protein: CASSLVRTGSEGSPLHF.

The chain employs TRBV27 and TRBJ2-1; 10 positions agree with TRBD1. In germline, CDR1 is MNHEY, CDR2 SMNVEV (reference sequence). J gave up 1 base and V 3 bases, and 0 bases lay outside the gene matches. This CDR3 has 15 residues. The CDR3 DNA follows: TGTGCCAGCAGTTTGGGACAGGGGTCCTACAATGAGCAGTTCTTC. Amino acid sequence: CASSLGQGSYNEQFF.